This paragraph reports one T cell receptor (beta chain). What it binds is not known. Deletions cut 5 bases from V and 5 bases from J, with 23 bases between. Germline lookup yields CDR1 GTSNPN and CDR2 SVGIG (reference sequence). The CDR3 extends over 16 amino acids. TCRdb re-called the 5' RACE reads through MiXCR, storing one row per CDR3 protein. The sample has around 530,000 distinct CDR3 sequences, about a fifth seen once. The record originates from a study of T-cell memory formation after mild COVID-19. About the study: TCR clusters were mostly donor specific. The study, taken as a whole, reports: A subset of responding clones appeared in pre-infection memory, suggesting cross-reactive memory joined. Shrinking CD4+ clones were chiefly CM and EM; CD8+ ones were chiefly EMRA.

The sequenced material came from PBMCs or a T cell subset sorted from them (not recorded which). The chain uses TRBV30 and TRBJ2-3; D might be TRBD1 (6 bases). The receptor was isolated from an adult woman who had mild COVID-19 (a few samples of this study predate the infection). Cell type and time point are not known. Here the CDR3 DNA reads TGTGCCTGGGACATTGTAGCGAGACAGGCTGTAGATACGCAGTATTTT. It specifies CAWDIVARQAVDTQYF.